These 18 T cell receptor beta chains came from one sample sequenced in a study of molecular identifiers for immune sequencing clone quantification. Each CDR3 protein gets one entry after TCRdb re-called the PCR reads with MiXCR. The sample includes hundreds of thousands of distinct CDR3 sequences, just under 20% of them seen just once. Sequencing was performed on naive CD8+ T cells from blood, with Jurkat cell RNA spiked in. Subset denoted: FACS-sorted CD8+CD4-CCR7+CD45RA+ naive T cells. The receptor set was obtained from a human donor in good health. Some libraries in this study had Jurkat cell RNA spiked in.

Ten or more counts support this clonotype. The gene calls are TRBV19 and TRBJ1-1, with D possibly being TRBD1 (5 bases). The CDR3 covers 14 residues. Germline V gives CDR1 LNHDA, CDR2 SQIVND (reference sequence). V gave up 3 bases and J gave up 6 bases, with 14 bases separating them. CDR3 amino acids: CASSIGLGVAEAFF. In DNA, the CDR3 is TGTGCCAGTAGTATCGGTCTAGGGGTGGCTGAAGCTTTCTTT.

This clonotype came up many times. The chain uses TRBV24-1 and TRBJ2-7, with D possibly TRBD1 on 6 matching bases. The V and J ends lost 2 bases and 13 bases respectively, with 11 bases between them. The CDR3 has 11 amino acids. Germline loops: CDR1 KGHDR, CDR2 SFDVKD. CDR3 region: CATSDSGHFYF. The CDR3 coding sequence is TGTGCCACCAGTGATTCGGGACATTTTTACTTC.

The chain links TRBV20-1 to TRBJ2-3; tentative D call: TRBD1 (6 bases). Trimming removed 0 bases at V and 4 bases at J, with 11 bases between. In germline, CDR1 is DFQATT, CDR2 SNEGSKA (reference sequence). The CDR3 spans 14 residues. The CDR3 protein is CSARDSGVADTQYF. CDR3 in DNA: TGCAGTGCTAGAGATTCAGGGGTAGCAGATACGCAGTATTTT.

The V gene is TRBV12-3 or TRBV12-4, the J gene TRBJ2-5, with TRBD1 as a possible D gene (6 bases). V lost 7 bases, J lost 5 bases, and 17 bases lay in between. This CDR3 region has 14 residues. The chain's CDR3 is CASKGNEDRETQYF. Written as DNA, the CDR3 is TGTGCCAGCAAGGGTAACGAAGACAGGGAGACCCAGTACTTC.

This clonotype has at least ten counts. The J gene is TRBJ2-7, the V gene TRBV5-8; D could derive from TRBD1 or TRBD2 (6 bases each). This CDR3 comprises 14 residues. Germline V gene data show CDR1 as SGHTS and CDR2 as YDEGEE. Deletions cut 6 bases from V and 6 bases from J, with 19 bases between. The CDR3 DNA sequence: TGTGCCAGCAACCGAGGAGGGGGATGGGGCGAGCAGTACTTC. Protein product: CASNRGGGWGEQYF.

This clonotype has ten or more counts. The CDR3 protein is CASDIPGQVMTDTQYF. The CDR3 DNA reads TGTGCCAGTGATATACCGGGACAGGTTATGACAGATACGCAGTATTTT. V and J are TRBV6-1 and TRBJ2-3, with TRBD1 identical over 8 bases. This CDR3 has 16 amino acids. Germline CDR1 and CDR2: MNHNS and SASEGT. V lost 9 bases to trimming and J lost 3 bases; unmatched junction nucleotides: 14.

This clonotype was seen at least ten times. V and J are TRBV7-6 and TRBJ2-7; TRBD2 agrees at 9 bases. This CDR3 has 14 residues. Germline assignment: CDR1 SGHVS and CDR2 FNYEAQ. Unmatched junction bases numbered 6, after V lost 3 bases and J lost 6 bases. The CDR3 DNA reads TGTGCCAGCAGCTTCATGGAGCGGGGGGTCGAGCAGTACTTC. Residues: CASSFMERGVEQYF.

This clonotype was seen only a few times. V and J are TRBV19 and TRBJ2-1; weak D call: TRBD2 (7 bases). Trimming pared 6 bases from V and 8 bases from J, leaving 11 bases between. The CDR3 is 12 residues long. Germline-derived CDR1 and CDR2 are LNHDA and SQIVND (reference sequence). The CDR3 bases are TGTGCCAGTAGGGGGGGGCCGTATGAGCAGTTCTTC. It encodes CASRGGPYEQFF.

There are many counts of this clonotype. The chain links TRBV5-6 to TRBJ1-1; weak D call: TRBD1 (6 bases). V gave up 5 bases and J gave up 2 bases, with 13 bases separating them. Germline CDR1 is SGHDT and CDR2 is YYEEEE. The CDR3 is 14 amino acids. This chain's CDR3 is CASSFGQTNTEAFF. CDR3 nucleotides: TGTGCCAGCAGTTTTGGACAGACTAACACTGAAGCTTTCTTT.

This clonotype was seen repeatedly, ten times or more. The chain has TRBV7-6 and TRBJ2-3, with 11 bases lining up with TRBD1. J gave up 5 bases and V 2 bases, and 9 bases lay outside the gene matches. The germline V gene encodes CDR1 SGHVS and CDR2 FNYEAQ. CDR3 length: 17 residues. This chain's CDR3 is CASSLHRDRGIVDTQYF. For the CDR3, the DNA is TGTGCCAGCAGCTTACACCGGGACAGGGGGATAGTAGATACGCAGTATTTT. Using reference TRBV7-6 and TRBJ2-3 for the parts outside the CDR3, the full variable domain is GAGVSQSPRYKVTKRGQDVALRCDPISGHVSLYWYRQALGQGPEFLTYFNYEAQQDKSGLPNDRFSAERPEGSISTLTIQRTEQRDSAMYRCASSLHRDRGIVDTQYFGPGTRLTVL.

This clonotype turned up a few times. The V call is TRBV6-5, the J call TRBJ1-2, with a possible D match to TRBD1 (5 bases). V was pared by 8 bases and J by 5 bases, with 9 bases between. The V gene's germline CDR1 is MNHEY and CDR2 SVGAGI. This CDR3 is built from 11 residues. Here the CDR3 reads CASRDVYGYTF. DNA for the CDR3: TGTGCCAGCCGGGACGTATATGGCTACACCTTC.

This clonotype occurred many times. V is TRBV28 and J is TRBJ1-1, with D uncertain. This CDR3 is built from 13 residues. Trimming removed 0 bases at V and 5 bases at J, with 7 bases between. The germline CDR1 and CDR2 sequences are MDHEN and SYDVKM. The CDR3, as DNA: TGTGCCAGCAGTTTATGGGAAGGGACTGAAGCTTTCTTT. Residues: CASSLWEGTEAFF. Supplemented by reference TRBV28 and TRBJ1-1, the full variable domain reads DVKVTQSSRYLVKRTGEKVFLECVQDMDHENMFWYRQDPGLGLRLIYFSYDVKMKEKGDIPEGYSVSREKKERFSLILESASTNQTSMYLCASSLWEGTEAFFGQGTRLTVV.

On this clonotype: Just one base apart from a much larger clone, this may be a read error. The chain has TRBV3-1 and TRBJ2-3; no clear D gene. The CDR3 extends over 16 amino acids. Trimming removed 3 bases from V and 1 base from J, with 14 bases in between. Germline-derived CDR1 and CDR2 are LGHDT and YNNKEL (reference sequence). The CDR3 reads CASSHLHSPGTDTQYF. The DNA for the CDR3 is TGTGCCAGCAGCCATCTCCATAGCCCTGGCACAGATACGCAGTATTTT.

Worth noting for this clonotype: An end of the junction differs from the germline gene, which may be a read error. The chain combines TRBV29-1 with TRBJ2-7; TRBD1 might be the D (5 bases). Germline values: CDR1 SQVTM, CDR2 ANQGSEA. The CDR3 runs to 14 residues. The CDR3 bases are TGCAGCGTTTACGACAGCGCTTTCTCCTACGGGCAGTACTTC. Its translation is CSVYDSAFSYGQYF.

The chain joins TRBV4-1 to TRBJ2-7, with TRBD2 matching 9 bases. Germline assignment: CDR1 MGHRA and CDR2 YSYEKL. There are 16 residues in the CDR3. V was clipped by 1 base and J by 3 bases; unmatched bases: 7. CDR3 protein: CASSQAPSGTYYEQYF. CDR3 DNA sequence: TGCGCCAGCAGCCAAGCACCTAGCGGGACCTACTACGAGCAGTACTTC.

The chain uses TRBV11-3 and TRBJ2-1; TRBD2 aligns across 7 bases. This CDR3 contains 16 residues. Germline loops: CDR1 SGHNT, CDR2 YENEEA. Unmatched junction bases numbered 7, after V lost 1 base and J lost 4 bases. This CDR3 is CASSLVSSGPYNEQFF. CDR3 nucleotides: TGTGCCAGCAGCTTAGTCTCTAGCGGCCCTTACAATGAGCAGTTCTTC.

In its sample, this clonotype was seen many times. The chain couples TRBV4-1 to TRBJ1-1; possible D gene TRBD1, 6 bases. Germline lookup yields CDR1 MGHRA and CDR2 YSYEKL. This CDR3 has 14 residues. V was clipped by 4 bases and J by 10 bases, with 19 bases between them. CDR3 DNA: TGCGCCAGCAGCCTGAGACAGGACCAATCTGGAGCTTTCTTT. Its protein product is CASSLRQDQSGAFF.

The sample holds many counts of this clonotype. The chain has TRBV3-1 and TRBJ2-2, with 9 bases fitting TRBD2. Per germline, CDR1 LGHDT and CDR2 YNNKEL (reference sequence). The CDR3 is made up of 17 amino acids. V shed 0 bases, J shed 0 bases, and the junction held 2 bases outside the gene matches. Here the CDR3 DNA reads TGTGCCAGCAGCCAAGATCGGACTAGCGCGAACACCGGGGAGCTGTTTTTT. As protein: CASSQDRTSANTGELFF.